This entry lists 4 T cell receptor beta chains sequenced from one sample in a study of blood T cell repertoires in COVID-19. Repertoires were generated with immunoSEQ multiplex PCR, while TCRdb's copy carries only in-frame clones and drops some. The top ten hold 3.5% to 4.5% of the sample, which has a few hundred thousand clones, approximately 83% seen once. Sequencing was carried out using PBMCs or T cells enriched from blood (not recorded which). The receptors shown here come from a woman aged 40-49 years with acute COVID-19.

V usage is TRBV7-8 and J usage is TRBJ2-3, with no clear D. The CDR3 contains 12 residues. V dropped 8 bases and J dropped 6 bases, with 12 bases sitting between them. Germline loops: CDR1 SGHVS, CDR2 FQNEAQ. The CDR3 bases are TGTGCCAGCGGCCCTCGCCGGGATACGCAGTATTTT. As protein: CASGPRRDTQYF.

This clone showed up just once. The V gene is TRBV9, the J gene TRBJ2-5; 7 nucleotides align to TRBD2. Germline CDR1 is SGDLS and CDR2 is YYNGEE. CDR3 size: 13 residues. J gave up 4 bases and V 2 bases, and 2 bases lay outside the gene matches. The CDR3 region is CASSVWEGETQYF. CDR3 in DNA: TGTGCCAGCAGCGTGTGGGAGGGAGAGACCCAGTACTTC.

As concerns this clone: The sample holds other DNA sequences that translate to the same CDR3. The V and J genes are TRBV19 and TRBJ2-1; D gene ambiguous. CDR3 length equals 13 residues. The V end was cut by 2 bases, the J end by 4 bases, with 6 bases between. Per germline, CDR1 LNHDA and CDR2 SQIVND (reference sequence). This CDR3 reads CASSILQYNEQFF. CDR3 DNA: TGTGCCAGTAGTATACTCCAGTACAATGAGCAGTTCTTC.

The CDR3 sequence: CASSPTPHPYEQYF. The CDR3 nucleotides are TGTGCCAGCAGCCCCACACCGCACCCCTACGAGCAGTACTTC. The V gene is TRBV5-6, the J gene TRBJ2-7; D gene uncertain. This CDR3 is built from 14 residues. V was trimmed by 4 bases and J by 2 bases, leaving 13 bases between them. Germline V lookup: CDR1 SGHDT, CDR2 YYEEEE.